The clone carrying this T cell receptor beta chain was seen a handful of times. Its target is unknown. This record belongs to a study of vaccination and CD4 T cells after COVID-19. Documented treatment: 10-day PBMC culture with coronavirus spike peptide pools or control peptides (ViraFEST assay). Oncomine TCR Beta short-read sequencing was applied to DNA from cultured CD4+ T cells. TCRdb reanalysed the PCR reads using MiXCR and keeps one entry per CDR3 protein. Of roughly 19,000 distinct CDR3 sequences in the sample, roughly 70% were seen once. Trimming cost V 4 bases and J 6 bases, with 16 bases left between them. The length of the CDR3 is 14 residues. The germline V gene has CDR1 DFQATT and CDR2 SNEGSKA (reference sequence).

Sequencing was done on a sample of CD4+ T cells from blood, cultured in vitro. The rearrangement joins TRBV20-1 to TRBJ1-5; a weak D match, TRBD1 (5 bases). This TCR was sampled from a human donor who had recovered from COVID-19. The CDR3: CSAIRGRESQPQHF. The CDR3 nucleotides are TGCAGTGCTATACGGGGGAGGGAGTCTCAGCCCCAGCATTTT.